These 17 T cell receptor beta chains were all obtained from the same sample, sequenced in a study of cytomegalovirus exposure and HLA in healthy donors. 60 Vbeta and 13 Jbeta primers were used in PCR. Here immunoSEQ multiplex PCR was the method, and the copy in TCRdb shows in-frame clones only, minus some. The table lists 150,000 or so clones, 65% to 80% of them singletons. Source material: PBMCs. The origin of the receptors is a male donor in good health and CMV-seropositive.

The chain recombines TRBV6-5 with TRBJ1-3, with D perhaps TRBD1 (6 bases). V dropped 5 bases and J dropped 0 bases, with 11 bases sitting between them. Per germline, CDR1 MNHEY and CDR2 SVGAGI. This CDR3 is built from 15 residues. Here the CDR3 DNA reads TGTGCCAGCAGTACGGGACATTACTCTGGAAACACCATATATTTT. Encoded protein: CASSTGHYSGNTIYF.

Only a few counts were recorded for this clone. The chain couples TRBV5-1 to TRBJ2-7, with D perhaps matching TRBD2 (5 bases). V lost 4 bases and J 0 bases, leaving 8 bases between the germline ends. CDR3 length: 13 amino acids. In germline, CDR1 is SGHRS, CDR2 YFSETQ. CDR3 DNA sequence: TGCGCCAGCAGCCCGACTAACTCCTACGAGCAGTACTTC. Its translation: CASSPTNSYEQYF.

The CDR3 bases are TGTGCCAGCAGTGAGAGGCCGAAACCGGACTACGAGCAGTACTTC. Amino acids: CASSERPKPDYEQYF. The chain is built from TRBV6-1 and TRBJ2-7; no clear D. CDR1 is MNHNS and CDR2 is SASEGT in the germline V gene. The CDR3 covers 15 residues. V lost 3 bases to trimming and J lost 3 bases, with 15 bases between them.

The gene calls are TRBV28 and TRBJ2-1; 12 nucleotides match TRBD2. The CDR3 is 16 residues long. Per germline, CDR1 MDHEN and CDR2 SYDVKM. V dropped 5 bases and J dropped 7; count of bases not matched to a gene: 9. In DNA form, the CDR3 reads TGTGCCAGCAGTCCGGGACTAGCGGGCCGGGAGAATGAGCAGTTCTTC. This encodes CASSPGLAGRENEQFF.

The chain recombines TRBV29-1 with TRBJ2-5, with 15 bases matching TRBD2. The V gene end was trimmed by 7 bases and the J gene end by 3 bases; junction bases not matched to a gene: 3. Germline lookup yields CDR1 SQVTM and CDR2 ANQGSEA. This CDR3 has 14 residues. The CDR3 loop reads CSAGTSGGKETQYF. The DNA of the CDR3 is TGCAGCGCCGGGACTAGCGGGGGGAAAGAGACCCAGTACTTC. Supplemented by reference TRBV29-1 and TRBJ2-5, the full variable domain reads SAVISQKPSRDICQRGTSLTIQCQVDSQVTMMFWYRQQPGQSLTLIATANQGSEATYESGFVIDKFPISRPNLTFSTLTVSNMSPEDSSIYLCSAGTSGGKETQYFGPGTRLLVL.

This sequence joins TRBV6-1 and TRBJ2-3; D is perhaps TRBD1 (6 bases). Trimming pared 3 bases from V and 2 bases from J, leaving 9 bases between. The CDR3 runs 14 residues. Germline V lookup: CDR1 MNHNS, CDR2 SASEGT. This CDR3 reads CASSEGHYTDTQYF. As DNA, the CDR3 is TGTGCCAGCAGTGAGGGACACTACACAGATACGCAGTATTTT.

This CDR3 reads CAITPSTGGGEQFF. The CDR3, as DNA: TGTGCCATCACCCCCAGTACGGGGGGGGGTGAGCAGTTCTTC. The genes are TRBV10-3 and TRBJ2-1; 8 positions match TRBD2. The ends lost 7 bases at V and 9 bases at J; junction bases unmatched: 11. Germline V gene data show CDR1 as ENHRY and CDR2 as SYGVKD. This CDR3 is built from 14 residues.

The chain employs TRBV6-5 and TRBJ1-2; 9 bases agree with TRBD1. Germline V gene sequence: CDR1 MNHEY, CDR2 SVGAGI. After removal of 7 bases from V and 5 bases from J, the junction contained 5 bases not matched to a gene. This CDR3 spans 13 amino acids. This CDR3 reads CASTGQGSYGYTF. The CDR3 DNA follows: TGTGCCAGCACCGGACAGGGGTCTTATGGCTACACCTTC.

The rearrangement joins TRBV2 to TRBJ2-5; 9 positions agree with TRBD2. The CDR3 length is 14 residues. V was pared by 11 bases and J by 5 bases, with 12 bases of the junction left unmatched. The germline V gene has CDR1 SNHLY and CDR2 FYNNEI. In DNA, the CDR3 is TGTGCCGGAGTGGGGGCGGGAGGGCAGGAGACCCAGTACTTC. It encodes CAGVGAGGQETQYF.

This chain connects TRBV27 to TRBJ1-6; 8 nucleotides align to TRBD1. Germline V gives CDR1 MNHEY, CDR2 SMNVEV (reference sequence). The CDR3 runs to 15 residues. The trim removed 3 bases at V and 5 bases at J, leaving 3 bases unmatched. The CDR3 region is CASSFTRGHNSPLHF. The CDR3 DNA is TGTGCCAGCAGTTTCACCAGGGGGCATAATTCACCCCTCCACTTT.

The V gene is TRBV5-1, the J gene TRBJ2-5, with D perhaps TRBD1 (5 bases). V dropped 0 bases and J dropped 4 bases, with 10 bases sitting between them. CDR1 is SGHRS, CDR2 YFSETQ, per germline. CDR3 length: 14 residues. The CDR3 here is CASSLVGVSETQYF. CDR3 nucleotide sequence: TGCGCCAGCAGCTTGGTAGGGGTTTCAGAGACCCAGTACTTC.

This chain connects TRBV25-1 to TRBJ2-1; 12 bases are shared with TRBD2. V gave up 3 bases and J gave up 2 bases; unmatched junction bases: 2. Germline CDR1 and CDR2: MGHDK and SYGVNS. CDR3 length equals 16 residues. CDR3 nucleotide sequence: TGTGCCAGCAGTGATCTAGCGGGAGGGCCCTACAATGAGCAGTTCTTC. This encodes CASSDLAGGPYNEQFF.

The V gene is TRBV5-1, the J gene TRBJ2-3; 8 nucleotides align to TRBD2. Trimming removed 0 bases from V and 7 bases from J; junction bases left unmatched: 10. Germline loops: CDR1 SGHRS, CDR2 YFSETQ. This CDR3 is built from 16 residues. The CDR3 DNA is TGCGCCAGCAGCTTGGATGGACCGGGAGGGCAAAATACGCAGTATTTT. This translates into CASSLDGPGGQNTQYF.

The chain links TRBV19 to TRBJ2-2; D not resolved. This CDR3 spans 13 amino acids. The V gene lost 3 bases and the J gene lost 4 bases, with 6 bases spanning the gap. Germline V gene data show CDR1 as LNHDA and CDR2 as SQIVND (reference sequence). DNA for the CDR3: TGTGCCAGTAGTATTCAGCGCACCGGGGAGCTGTTTTTT. Translation: CASSIQRTGELFF.

In this sample, this clone turned up once. The chain combines TRBV7-9 with TRBJ1-1; D is possibly TRBD1 (5 bases). From germline, CDR1 is SEHNR and CDR2 FQNEAQ (reference sequence). Trimming pared 5 bases from V and 5 bases from J, leaving 9 bases between. CDR3 length: 12 residues. CDR3 residues: CASSRGGTEAFF. The CDR3 DNA follows: TGTGCCAGCAGCCGGGGGGGGACTGAAGCTTTCTTT. Combining the CDR3 with reference TRBV7-9 and TRBJ1-1 gives the whole variable domain DTGVSQNPRHKITKRGQNVTFRCDPISEHNRLYWYRQTLGQGPEFLTYFQNEAQLEKSRLLSDRFSAERPKGSFSTLEIQRTEQGDSAMYLCASSRGGTEAFFGQGTRLTVV.

The chain recombines TRBV9 with TRBJ2-5, with 11 bases matching TRBD2. The CDR3 is 16 amino acids. Germline assignment: CDR1 SGDLS and CDR2 YYNGEE. The V and J ends lost 4 bases and 5 bases, in that order; junction bases with no gene match: 10. CDR3 residues: CASSPGTSGLQETQYF. Here the CDR3 DNA reads TGTGCCAGCAGCCCTGGGACTAGCGGCCTCCAGGAGACCCAGTACTTC.

The rearrangement joins TRBV18 to TRBJ1-1; D unresolved. Trimming removed 2 bases at V and 7 bases at J, with 14 bases between. The germline V gene has CDR1 KGHSH and CDR2 LQKENI. The CDR3 runs to 14 residues. DNA of the CDR3: TGTGCCAGCTCACCAAGAGCGAAACCGGATGAAGCTTTCTTT. Protein sequence: CASSPRAKPDEAFF.